Below are 23 T cell receptor beta chains sequenced from a single sample in a study of blood T cell repertoires in COVID-19. Assay used: immunoSEQ multiplex PCR; TCRdb lists only in-frame clones, some missing. The data hold roughly 250,000 clones, with approximately 80% observed a single time. The sequenced sample consisted of peripheral blood. The receptor set was obtained from a woman between 40 and 50 years old with active or convalescent COVID-19.

The gene calls are TRBV11-2 and TRBJ2-1, with 9 bases aligning to TRBD2. The CDR3 spans 15 residues. J lost 4 bases, V lost 3 bases, and 4 bases had no gene match. CDR1 SGHAT and CDR2 FQNNGV come from the germline V gene. The CDR3 region has the DNA TGTGCCAGCAGCTTGAGCGGGGGGAAGTACAATGAGCAGTTCTTC. Protein product: CASSLSGGKYNEQFF.

CDR3 nucleotides: TGTGCCAGCAGCTCGCAGGGAAGGGACACCATATATTTT. Its protein is CASSSQGRDTIYF. V is TRBV11-2 and J is TRBJ1-3; perhaps TRBD1 as D (5 bases). This CDR3 has 13 amino acids. CDR1 is SGHAT and CDR2 is FQNNGV in the germline V gene. V lost 4 bases and J 8 bases, leaving 12 bases between the germline ends.

The chain combines TRBV28 with TRBJ2-3; 7 nucleotides agree with TRBD2. The CDR3 has 16 residues. V was clipped by 8 bases and J by 5 bases; unmatched bases: 16. From germline, CDR1 is MDHEN and CDR2 SYDVKM. CDR3 loop: CASGRAGVGSGDTQYF. Here the CDR3 DNA reads TGTGCCAGCGGGAGGGCTGGGGTGGGTTCCGGAGATACGCAGTATTTT.

The J gene is TRBJ1-2, the V gene TRBV20-1; D may be TRBD1 (5 bases). The CDR3 loop spans 13 amino acids. Germline lookup yields CDR1 DFQATT and CDR2 SNEGSKA (reference sequence). V lost 3 bases, J lost 4 bases, and 12 bases lay in between. The CDR3 sequence: CSASAGLGYGYTF. DNA for the CDR3: TGCAGTGCTAGTGCAGGGCTCGGCTATGGCTACACCTTC.

This clone has a count of ten or more. The chain combines TRBV18 with TRBJ1-1; D gene unclear. Trimming removed 1 base from V and 3 bases from J, with 30 bases in between. The CDR3 consists of 21 residues. The germline CDR1 and CDR2 sequences are KGHSH and LQKENI. The CDR3: CASSPQMLDQPGAPEYTEAFF. The CDR3 nucleotides read TGTGCCAGCTCACCACAAATGCTCGATCAACCGGGAGCACCCGAGTACACTGAAGCTTTCTTT.

The rearrangement links TRBV6-5 to TRBJ1-2, with 10 bases aligning to TRBD1. The CDR3 is 15 amino acids. V was clipped by 0 bases and J by 8 bases; unmatched bases: 6. The germline CDR1 and CDR2 sequences are MNHEY and SVGAGI. As DNA, the CDR3 is TGTGCCAGCAGTTACTCCGACAGGGGGCAAGTCGGCTACACCTTC. Residues: CASSYSDRGQVGYTF.

The rearrangement uses TRBV29-1 and TRBJ2-2; no clear D. This CDR3 contains 16 residues. Per germline, CDR1 SQVTM and CDR2 ANQGSEA. The germline V and J ends were trimmed by 1 base and 8 bases, with 20 bases remaining between them. CDR3 sequence: CSVEVSVGITRGELFF. CDR3 DNA sequence: TGCAGCGTTGAAGTGAGCGTTGGAATCACGAGGGGGGAGCTGTTTTTT.

V gene TRBV12-3 or TRBV12-4 combines with J gene TRBJ1-5; D not resolved. V lost 4 bases and J lost 6, with 4 bases in between. The CDR3 spans 11 residues. CDR3 sequence: CASSSGQPQHF. In DNA, the CDR3 is TGTGCCAGCAGTTCAGGTCAGCCCCAGCATTTT.

The chain links TRBV6-6 to TRBJ1-2, with 7 bases fitting TRBD1. The length of the CDR3 is 12 residues. The V gene end was trimmed by 5 bases and the J gene end by 6 bases; junction bases not matched to a gene: 3. Germline lookup yields CDR1 MNHNY and CDR2 SVGAGI (reference sequence). The CDR3 is CASSKQGNGYTF. CDR3 bases: TGTGCCAGCAGTAAACAGGGGAATGGCTACACCTTC.

CDR3 coding DNA: TGCGCCAGCAGCCAAGGACAGCGGGCCGGGGAGCTGTTTTTT. This codes for CASSQGQRAGELFF. This sequence joins TRBV4-1 and TRBJ2-2; a possible D gene is TRBD2 (6 bases). The CDR3 runs to 14 residues. The V end lost 1 base, the J end lost 6 bases, and 9 bases lay between the germline ends. Germline V gene sequence: CDR1 MGHRA, CDR2 YSYEKL.

This chain joins TRBV30 and TRBJ1-1; D unclear. V lost 7 bases and J 0 bases, leaving 9 bases between the germline ends. Germline CDR1 is GTSNPN and CDR2 is SVGIG (reference sequence). CDR3 size: 12 residues. In DNA, the CDR3 is TGTGCCTTTAGAAATATGAACACTGAAGCTTTCTTT. This codes for CAFRNMNTEAFF.

The sample holds many counts of this clone. The chain joins TRBV4-1 to TRBJ1-2; D perhaps matches TRBD1 (5 bases). Germline V lookup: CDR1 MGHRA, CDR2 YSYEKL. The CDR3 covers 14 residues. V was trimmed by 5 bases and J by 8 bases, leaving 18 bases between them. The CDR3 here is CASSASEGERGYTF. CDR3 nucleotide sequence: TGCGCCAGCAGCGCCTCAGAAGGGGAACGAGGCTACACCTTC.

The chain recombines TRBV2 with TRBJ1-3; TRBD1 aligns across 7 bases. CDR1 and CDR2 (germline): SNHLY, FYNNEI. V lost 0 bases to trimming and J lost 4 bases; unmatched junction nucleotides: 3. The CDR3 sequence is 15 residues long. CDR3 nucleotides: TGTGCCAGCAGTGAAGCCGACAGGGAGGGAAACACCATATATTTT. Protein: CASSEADREGNTIYF.

There are many counts of this clone. V is TRBV4-2 and J is TRBJ1-1; no reliable D call. Trimming left V 1 base short and J 4 bases short, with 10 bases between. The length of the CDR3 is 14 residues. Germline CDR1 LGHNA, CDR2 YNFKEQ. CDR3 sequence: CASSQVVGGTEAFF. DNA for the CDR3: TGTGCCAGCAGCCAAGTTGTAGGAGGCACTGAAGCTTTCTTT.

The chain is built from TRBV10-1 and TRBJ2-5; 7 bases align to TRBD2. The junction had 4 bases not matched to a gene; V was cut back by 2 bases and J by 4 bases. The length of the CDR3 is 14 residues. Germline V CDR1 and CDR2: WNHNN, SYGVQD (reference sequence). CDR3 nucleotide sequence: TGCGCCAGCAGTGAGAGCGGGAAAGGAGAGACCCAGTACTTC. This sequence encodes CASSESGKGETQYF.

The chain combines TRBV28 with TRBJ1-5; 8 bases map to TRBD1. V lost 5 bases to trimming and J lost 6 bases; unmatched junction nucleotides: 6. From germline, CDR1 is MDHEN and CDR2 SYDVKM. The CDR3 is made up of 14 amino acids. Here the CDR3 reads CASSRAGTGQPQHF. The CDR3 coding sequence is TGTGCCAGCAGTCGTGCCGGGACAGGTCAGCCCCAGCATTTT.

This rearrangement joins TRBV23-1 to TRBJ2-5; TRBD1 is a possible D gene (5 bases). TRBV23-1 is flagged as an ORF with uncertain function. The CDR3 extends over 14 amino acids. Deletions cut 0 bases from V and 2 bases from J, with 7 bases between. CDR3 sequence reads: CASSQSTAQETQYF. The CDR3 coding sequence is TGCGCCAGCAGTCAATCGACAGCGCAAGAGACCCAGTACTTC.

The gene calls are TRBV19 and TRBJ2-7; weak D call: TRBD1 (6 bases). The germline gives CDR1 LNHDA, CDR2 SQIVND (reference sequence). V lost 8 bases and J lost 3, with 8 bases in between. The CDR3 runs to 11 residues. The CDR3 DNA sequence: TGTGCCAGTGGACAGAGCTACGAGCAGTACTTC. It encodes CASGQSYEQYF.

The J gene is TRBJ2-7, the V gene TRBV27; 8 bases line up with TRBD1. From germline, CDR1 is MNHEY and CDR2 SMNVEV (reference sequence). CDR3 length: 14 residues. V was clipped by 6 bases and J by 2 bases; unmatched bases: 6. CDR3 residues: CASRARTGTYEQYF. CDR3 DNA sequence: TGTGCCAGCAGGGCCCGGACAGGGACCTACGAGCAGTACTTC.

This chain uses TRBV2 with TRBJ1-1; 10 positions agree with TRBD1. Per germline, CDR1 SNHLY and CDR2 FYNNEI. The CDR3 has 18 amino acids. V shed 6 bases and J 0 bases; nucleotides not matched to a gene: 13. The CDR3 here is CASRGPGTGAAMNTEAFF. CDR3 nucleotides: TGTGCCAGCAGAGGCCCCGGGACAGGGGCCGCGATGAACACTGAAGCTTTCTTT.

The chain has TRBV3-1 (or the pseudogene TRBV3-2) and TRBJ2-3; possibly TRBD2 for D (6 bases). Trimming removed 4 bases at V and 1 base at J, with 12 bases between. There are 15 residues in the CDR3. The germline V gene has CDR1 LGHDT and CDR2 YNNKEL (reference sequence). The CDR3 sequence is CASSRGGLGTDTQYF. The CDR3 DNA reads TGTGCCAGCAGCCGGGGAGGACTTGGCACAGATACGCAGTATTTT.

This chain joins TRBV5-1 and TRBJ2-1, with 7 bases lining up with TRBD2. J lost 5 bases, V lost 0 bases, and 14 bases had no gene match. Germline CDR1 SGHRS, CDR2 YFSETQ. This CDR3 is built from 18 residues. The CDR3 DNA is TGCGCCAGCAGCTTGGTCTTAGTGGGGACTACGGAGAACAATGAGCAGTTCTTC. This sequence encodes CASSLVLVGTTENNEQFF. The variable domain in full, with the rest retrieved from reference TRBV5-1 and TRBJ2-1, is KAGVTQTPRYLIKTRGQQVTLSCSPISGHRSVSWYQQTPGQGLQFLFEYFSETQRNKGNFPGRFSGRQFSNSRSEMNVSTLELGDSALYLCASSLVLVGTTENNEQFFGPGTRLTVL.

V usage is TRBV28 and J usage is TRBJ1-5; TRBD1 aligns across 9 bases. The CDR3 is 17 residues long. V lost 7 bases and J lost 2; bases outside the gene matches: 12. Germline V gene sequence: CDR1 MDHEN, CDR2 SYDVKM. CDR3 in DNA: TGTGCCAGCACCTTAGGTATAACAGGGGGCCGCAATCAGCCCCAGCATTTT. The encoded protein is CASTLGITGGRNQPQHF.